A selection of T cell receptor beta chains follows, all from one sample in a study of response to subunit inactivated influenza vaccine. TCRdb reanalysed the RT-PCR reads using MiXCR and keeps one entry per CDR3 protein. The table records around 300,000 distinct CDR3 sequences, 22% of them present only once. This specimen was PBMCs from blood, taken approximately 22 months after vaccination. These TCRs come from a man between 50 and 69 years old who received an inactivated influenza vaccine. Each CDR3 is given with its conserved first and last residue. Fields, in order: V gene, clone size, J gene, D gene, CDR3 DNA, CDR3 protein. The D gene is left open where the match is weak. Clone size, where shown, is once, few, many, or a class for clones that have expanded.

TRBV19	few	TRBJ2-5	TRBD2	TGTGCCAGTAGTATTGGAGGGACTAGCGGAGTCGAGACCCAGTACTTC	CASSIGGTSGVETQYF
TRBV11-2	-	TRBJ2-2	-	TGTGCCAGCAGCTTAACAGGACACACCGGGGAGCTGTTTTTT	CASSLTGHTGELFF
TRBV30	many	TRBJ1-1	-	TGTGCCTGGAGTGGGACAATTAACACTGAAGCTTTCTTT	CAWSGTINTEAFF
TRBV6-5	few	TRBJ1-3	-	TGTGCCAGCAGTTCAGGACGGCTAACCTCTGGAAACACCATATATTTT	CASSSGRLTSGNTIYF
TRBV10-3	-	TRBJ2-2	-	TGTGCCATCAAAGACGGAGTCATACCCGGGGAGCTGTTTTTT	CAIKDGVIPGELFF
TRBV4-3	-	TRBJ1-2	-	TGCGCCAGCAGCCAAGTGCACAGGGCGGATGTCTATGGCTACACCTTC	CASSQVHRADVYGYTF
TRBV4-1	few	TRBJ1-1	-	TGCGCCAGCAGCCAAGATTTCAACAGGAACACTGAAGCTTTCTTT	CASSQDFNRNTEAFF
TRBV20-1	many	TRBJ1-6	-	TGCAGTGCTAGAGAGTCATTAGCTTCACCCCTCCACTTT	CSARESLASPLHF
TRBV27	once	TRBJ1-6	TRBD1	TGTGCCAGCAGTCCCGACAGGGTTCGCAATTCACCCCTCCACTTT	CASSPDRVRNSPLHF
TRBV29-1	-	TRBJ2-1	-	TGCAGCGTTAGGTCTAGCGAATCCAATGAGCAGTTCTTC	CSVRSSESNEQFF
TRBV11-3	few	TRBJ2-1	TRBD2	TGTGCCAGCAGCCCCACTAGCGGGGGGAACAATGAGCAGTTCTTC	CASSPTSGGNNEQFF
TRBV6-1	-	TRBJ2-7	-	TGTGCCAGCAGTGGACTAACAGGGAAGGGCTACGAGCAGTACTTC	CASSGLTGKGYEQYF
TRBV3-1	many	TRBJ1-1	-	TGTGCCAGCAGCCAAGGGGAAAAGGCTTTCTTT	CASSQGEKAFF
TRBV10-3	few	TRBJ1-4	-	TGTGCCATCAGTGAGTTCTTGGGTAATGAAAAACTGTTTTTT	CAISEFLGNEKLFF
TRBV6-6	few	TRBJ2-3	-	TGTGCCAGCAGCAGACCAGTTCCAGATACGCAGTATTTT	CASSRPVPDTQYF
TRBV28	few	TRBJ1-4	TRBD1	TGTGCCAGCACCAGCCCAGGGGGCCTTAGTGAAAAACTGTTTTTT	CASTSPGGLSEKLFF
TRBV20-1	-	TRBJ2-5	-	TGCAGTGCTAGAGGGACCATGGGACCAGAGACCCAGTACTTC	CSARGTMGPETQYF
TRBV6-1	-	TRBJ2-7	-	TGTGCCAGCAGTCTCATGGGCGGGTACTACGAGCAGTACTTC	CASSLMGGYYEQYF
TRBV20-1	many	TRBJ1-2	-	TGCAGTGCTAGGGCAACCTATGGCTACACCTTC	CSARATYGYTF
TRBV6-2/TRBV6-3	few	TRBJ2-3	TRBD2	TGTGCCAGCAGTATGTGGACTAGCGGGCCTTCAGGTACAGATACGCAGTATTTT	CASSMWTSGPSGTDTQYF
TRBV7-2	few	TRBJ1-1	-	TGTGCCAGCAGCTTAGATGGGTTCACTGAAGCTTTCTTT	CASSLDGFTEAFF
TRBV29-1	few	TRBJ1-4	TRBD1	TGCAGCGTTGAAGGGACAGGGGGAAGAAAACTGTTTTTT	CSVEGTGGRKLFF
TRBV6-5	few	TRBJ1-4	-	TGTGCCAGCAGTTACTCGATGGACACCGCAACTAATGAAAAACTGTTTTTT	CASSYSMDTATNEKLFF
TRBV29-1	-	TRBJ1-1	-	TGCAGCGTTCGTAGCACCCTGAACACTGAAGCTTTCTTT	CSVRSTLNTEAFF
TRBV27	many	TRBJ1-6	-	TGTGCCAGCAGTTACAGCTCCTATAATTCACCCCTCCACTTT	CASSYSSYNSPLHF
TRBV19	-	TRBJ1-5	-	TGTGCCAGTAGTCCGCATAGAAGCAATCAGCCCCAGCATTTT	CASSPHRSNQPQHF
TRBV29-1	few	TRBJ2-1	-	TGCAGCGTAAGCGGCTCCTACAATGAGCAGTTCTTC	CSVSGSYNEQFF
TRBV12-3/TRBV12-4	-	TRBJ1-3	-	TGTGCCAGCAGTTTATGGAGCTCTGGAAACACCATATATTTT	CASSLWSSGNTIYF
TRBV5-1	-	TRBJ2-1	-	TGCGCCAGCAGCTTGGGAGTGGGAAATGAGCAGTTCTTC	CASSLGVGNEQFF